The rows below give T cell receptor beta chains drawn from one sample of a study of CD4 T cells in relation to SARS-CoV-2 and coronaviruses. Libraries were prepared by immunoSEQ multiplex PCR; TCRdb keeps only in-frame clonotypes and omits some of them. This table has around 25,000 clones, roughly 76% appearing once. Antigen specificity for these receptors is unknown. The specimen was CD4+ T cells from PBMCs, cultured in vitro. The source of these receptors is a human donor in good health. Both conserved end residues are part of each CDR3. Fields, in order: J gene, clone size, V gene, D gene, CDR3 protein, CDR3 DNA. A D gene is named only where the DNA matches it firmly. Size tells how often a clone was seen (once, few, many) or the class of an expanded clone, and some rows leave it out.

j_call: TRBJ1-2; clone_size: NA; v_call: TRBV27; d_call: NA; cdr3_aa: CASSSRFGQIKTNYGYTF; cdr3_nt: TGTGCCAGCAGTTCCCGTTTTGGGCAGATAAAAACTAACTATGGCTACACCTTC
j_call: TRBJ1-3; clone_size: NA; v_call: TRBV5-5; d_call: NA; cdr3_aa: CASSSSRREPGNTIYF; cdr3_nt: TGTGCCAGCAGCTCCAGCCGTCGTGAACCTGGAAACACCATATATTTT
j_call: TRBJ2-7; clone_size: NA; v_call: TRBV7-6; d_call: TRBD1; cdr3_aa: CASSLGTGVTYEQYF; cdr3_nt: TGTGCCAGCAGCTTAGGGACAGGGGTGACCTACGAGCAGTACTTC
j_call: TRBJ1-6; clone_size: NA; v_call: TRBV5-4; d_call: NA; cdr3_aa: CASRRDIYNSPLHF; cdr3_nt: TGTGCCAGCAGAAGGGACATCTATAATTCACCCCTCCACTTT
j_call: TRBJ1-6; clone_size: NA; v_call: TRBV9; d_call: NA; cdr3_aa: CASSGGAQGNNSPLHF; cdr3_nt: TGTGCCAGCAGCGGGGGGGCCCAGGGCAACAATTCACCCCTCCACTTT
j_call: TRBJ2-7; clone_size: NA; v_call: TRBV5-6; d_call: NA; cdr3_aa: CASSFGAAYEQYF; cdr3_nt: TGTGCCAGCAGCTTTGGAGCGGCCTACGAGCAGTACTTC
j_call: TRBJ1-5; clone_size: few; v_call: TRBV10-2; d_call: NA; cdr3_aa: CASSESTGQGFPGSQPQHF; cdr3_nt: TGCGCCAGCAGTGAGTCTACGGGACAAGGCTTCCCGGGTAGTCAGCCCCAGCATTTT
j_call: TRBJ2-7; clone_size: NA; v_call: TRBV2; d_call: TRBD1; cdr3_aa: CATSSSGTGFGEQYF; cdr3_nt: TGTGCCACAAGTTCCTCCGGGACAGGGTTTGGCGAGCAGTACTTC
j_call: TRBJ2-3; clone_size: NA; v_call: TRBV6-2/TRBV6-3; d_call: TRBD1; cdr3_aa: CASSQPTGLTDTQYF; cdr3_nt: TGTGCCAGCAGTCAACCGACAGGGCTCACAGATACGCAGTATTTT
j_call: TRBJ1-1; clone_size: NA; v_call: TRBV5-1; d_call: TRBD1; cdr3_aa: CASSHGTGIGTEAFF; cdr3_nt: TGCGCCAGCAGCCATGGGACAGGGATCGGCACTGAAGCTTTCTTT
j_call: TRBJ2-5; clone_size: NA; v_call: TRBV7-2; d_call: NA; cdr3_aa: CASSLQRQETQYF; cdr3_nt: TGTGCCAGCAGCTTACAGCGGCAAGAGACCCAGTACTTC
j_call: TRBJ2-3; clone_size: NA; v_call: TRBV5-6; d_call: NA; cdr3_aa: CASSLARGHTDTQYF; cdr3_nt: TGTGCCAGCAGCTTGGCCAGGGGACACACAGATACGCAGTATTTT
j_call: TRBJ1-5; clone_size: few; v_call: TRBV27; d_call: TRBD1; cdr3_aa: CASSSTGEGLLNQPQHF; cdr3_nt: TGTGCCAGCAGTAGTACAGGGGAGGGACTTCTAAATCAGCCCCAGCATTTT
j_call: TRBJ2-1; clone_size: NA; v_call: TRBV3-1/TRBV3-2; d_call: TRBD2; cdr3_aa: CASSQQPGLAGSVPQFF; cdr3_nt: TGTGCCAGCAGCCAGCAACCGGGACTAGCGGGATCGGTCCCGCAGTTCTTC
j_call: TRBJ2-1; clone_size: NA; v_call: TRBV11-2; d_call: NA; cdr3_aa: CASSSFVREWGNEQFF; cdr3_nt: TGTGCCAGCAGCTCGTTCGTGAGGGAGTGGGGTAATGAGCAGTTCTTC
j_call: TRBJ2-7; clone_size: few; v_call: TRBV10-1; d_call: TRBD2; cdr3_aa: CASSEPGLAGVHEQYF; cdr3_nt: TGCGCCAGCAGTGAGCCGGGACTAGCGGGGGTCCACGAGCAGTACTTC
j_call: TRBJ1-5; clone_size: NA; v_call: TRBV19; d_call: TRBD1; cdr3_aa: CASSIANRGMGNQPQHF; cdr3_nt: TGTGCCAGTAGTATTGCAAACAGGGGGATGGGCAATCAGCCCCAGCATTTT
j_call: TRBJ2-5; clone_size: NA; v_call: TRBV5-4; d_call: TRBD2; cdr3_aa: CASSLAGSGGAGETQYF; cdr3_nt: TGTGCCAGCAGCTTGGCGGGTAGCGGGGGGGCGGGAGAGACCCAGTACTTC
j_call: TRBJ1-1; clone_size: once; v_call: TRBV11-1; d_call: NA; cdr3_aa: CASSLGEAMNTEAFF; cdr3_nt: TGTGCCAGCAGCTTAGGGGAGGCAATGAACACTGAAGCTTTCTTT
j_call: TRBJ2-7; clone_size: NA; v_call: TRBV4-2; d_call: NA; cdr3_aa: CASSQAQGNYEQYF; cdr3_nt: TGTGCCAGCAGCCAGGCGCAGGGGAACTACGAGCAGTACTTC
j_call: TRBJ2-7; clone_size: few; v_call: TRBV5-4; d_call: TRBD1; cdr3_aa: CASSRNPGQGSGEQYF; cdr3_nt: TGTGCCAGCAGCCGTAACCCGGGACAGGGATCCGGCGAGCAGTACTTC
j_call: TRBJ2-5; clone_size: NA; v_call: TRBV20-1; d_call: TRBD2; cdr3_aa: CSASGGGPETQYF; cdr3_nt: TGCAGTGCTAGTGGGGGAGGGCCGGAGACCCAGTACTTC
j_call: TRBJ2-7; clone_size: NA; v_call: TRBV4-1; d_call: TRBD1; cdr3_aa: CASSQEGQGRNEQYF; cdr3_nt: TGCGCCAGCAGCCAAGAGGGACAGGGGAGGAACGAGCAGTACTTC
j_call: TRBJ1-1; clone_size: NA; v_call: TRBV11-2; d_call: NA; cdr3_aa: CASSLDRDMAFF; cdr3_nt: TGTGCCAGCAGCCTAGACCGGGACATGGCTTTCTTT